These 8 T cell receptor beta chains were sequenced from one sample in a study of early T cells in non-severe SARS-CoV-2 infection. TCRdb re-derived calls from the 5' RACE reads in MiXCR, one entry per CDR3 protein. The data contain fewer than 30,000 distinct CDR3 sequences, around 4.4% of them singletons. The sample taken for sequencing was whole blood. These receptors were collected from an adult who was a healthcare worker with PCR-confirmed SARS-CoV-2 infection or an uninfected control (not recorded which).

This clonotype was picked up many times. The chain combines TRBV29-1 with TRBJ1-1; no clear D gene. V was pared by 3 bases and J by 7 bases, with 6 bases between. In germline, CDR1 is SQVTM, CDR2 ANQGSEA. CDR3 length: 10 residues. CDR3 sequence (DNA): TGCAGCGTTGACGGCAGTGAAGCTTTCTTT. Amino acid sequence: CSVDGSEAFF.

In this sample, this clonotype turned up many times. This chain links TRBV20-1 with TRBJ2-7, with 7 bases fitting TRBD2. The CDR3 sequence is 15 residues long. The germline CDR1 and CDR2 sequences are DFQATT and SNEGSKA (reference sequence). Trimming at V came to 3 bases and at J to 6 bases, leaving 14 bases not matched to a gene. This CDR3 is CSARWGGDPFREQYF. The CDR3 DNA sequence: TGCAGTGCTAGGTGGGGAGGGGACCCTTTTCGCGAGCAGTACTTC.

This clonotype was detected ten times or more. The chain recombines TRBV10-3 with TRBJ1-6, with 10 bases fitting TRBD1. This CDR3 contains 15 residues. J gave up 5 bases and V 7 bases, and 5 bases lay outside the gene matches. Germline values: CDR1 ENHRY, CDR2 SYGVKD. The DNA for the CDR3 is TGTGCCATCACCCCGGGACAGGGGAATAATTCACCCCTCCACTTT. This encodes CAITPGQGNNSPLHF.

This clonotype was recorded a few times. The CDR3 nucleotides read TGTGCCAGCAGCGCAACAGGCACAGCTAACTATGGCTACACCTTC. Amino acids: CASSATGTANYGYTF. The chain carries TRBV11-1 and TRBJ1-2; a possible D gene is TRBD1 (5 bases). The CDR3 is 15 amino acids. Germline loops: CDR1 SGHAT, CDR2 FQDESV (reference sequence). V was shortened by 5 bases and J by 0 bases, with 13 bases between the two germline ends. The variable domain in full, with the rest retrieved from reference TRBV11-1 and TRBJ1-2, is EAEVAQSPRYKITEKSQAVAFWCDPISGHATLYWYRQILGQGPELLVQFQDESVVDDSQLPKDRFSAERLKGVDSTLKIQPAELGDSAMYLCASSATGTANYGYTFGSGTRLTVV.

This clonotype was seen at least ten times. The chain links TRBV20-1 to TRBJ2-1; the D gene is possibly TRBD2 (6 bases). Per the germline V gene, CDR1 is DFQATT and CDR2 is SNEGSKA (reference sequence). CDR3 length: 15 amino acids. The V end was cut by 6 bases, the J end by 5 bases, with 20 bases between. CDR3 sequence reads: CSATLWRGMNNEQFF. The CDR3 DNA sequence: TGCAGTGCCACTCTCTGGCGGGGCATGAACAATGAGCAGTTCTTC.

This clonotype was picked up many times. The chain has TRBV6-2 or TRBV6-3 and TRBJ2-3, with unresolved D. Deletions cut 6 bases from V and 0 bases from J, with 7 bases between. Germline assignment: CDR1 MNHEY and CDR2 SVGEGT. The CDR3 is 13 residues long. CDR3: CASRRPSTDTQYF. CDR3 DNA: TGTGCCAGCAGGCGACCCAGCACAGATACGCAGTATTTT.

This clonotype is medium-sized. The chain combines TRBV2 with TRBJ1-2; D not resolved. The CDR3 has 13 residues. Trimming left V 6 bases short and J 2 bases short, with 10 bases between. CDR1 is SNHLY and CDR2 is FYNNEI in the germline V gene. For the CDR3, the DNA is TGTGCCAGCAGGGAAAGGGTGAACTATGGCTACACCTTC. Its protein is CASRERVNYGYTF.

This clonotype was seen repeatedly, ten times or more. CDR3 protein: CATSRAGGVAGELFF. The CDR3 DNA is TGTGCCACCAGCAGAGCGGGGGGAGTCGCCGGGGAGCTGTTTTTT. V gene TRBV15 combines with J gene TRBJ2-2, with TRBD2 matching over 7 bases. The CDR3 has 15 residues. The V segment lost 1 base and the J segment 6 bases; nucleotides outside the gene matches: 5. The germline V gene has CDR1 LNHNV and CDR2 YYDKDF (reference sequence).